These 14 T cell receptor beta chains originate from one sample sequenced in a study of identical twins. Via MiXCR, TCRdb re-called the 5' RACE reads, giving one row per CDR3 protein. In the table there are over 550,000 distinct CDR3 sequences, under 8.5% of which are singletons. These data also featured in a second study, about yellow fever vaccine responses in identical twins.

The sample comprised PBMCs. The receptors shown here come from a woman between 18 and 29 years old in good health.

This chain links TRBV2 with TRBJ1-3; D gene uncertain. V shed 6 bases and J shed 4 bases, with 16 bases lying between them. This CDR3 comprises 15 residues. CDR1 and CDR2 from the germline V gene are SNHLY and FYNNEI. The CDR3 is CASREDAPTGNTIYF. The CDR3 region has the DNA TGTGCCAGCAGGGAGGATGCCCCGACGGGAAACACCATATATTTT.

The chain carries TRBV7-9 and TRBJ2-3; 15 bases are a match to TRBD2. CDR1 is SEHNR, CDR2 FQNEAQ, per germline (reference sequence). The junction had 8 bases not matched to a gene; V was cut back by 5 bases and J by 5 bases. There are 17 residues in the CDR3. The CDR3 sequence: CASSPGTSGGTQDTQYF. CDR3 DNA: TGTGCCAGCAGCCCTGGGACTAGCGGGGGGACGCAAGATACGCAGTATTTT.

This clonotype was seen only a few times. The rearrangement links TRBV29-1 to TRBJ2-1; 7 bases map to TRBD1. Germline lookup yields CDR1 SQVTM and CDR2 ANQGSEA. The CDR3 runs 16 residues. The V and J ends lost 0 bases and 4 bases, in that order; junction bases with no gene match: 9. This CDR3 reads CSVEDRGQSPYNEQFF. DNA for the CDR3: TGCAGCGTTGAAGATCGGGGACAGAGCCCTTACAATGAGCAGTTCTTC.

This clonotype occurred a few times. V is TRBV29-1 and J is TRBJ2-4; the D gene could be TRBD1 or TRBD2 (6 bases each). Between the trimmed V and J ends, which lost 4 bases and 0 bases, there was a span of 19 bases. The CDR3 runs to 17 residues. Germline loops: CDR1 SQVTM, CDR2 ANQGSEA. CDR3 in amino acids: CSVVEGGRRLAKNIQYF. The CDR3 DNA follows: TGCAGCGTTGTCGAGGGGGGTAGAAGACTAGCCAAAAACATTCAGTACTTC.

In this sample, this clonotype turned up a few times. V is TRBV15 and J is TRBJ2-2, with 9 bases fitting TRBD1. The CDR3 runs to 16 residues. Germline V gene sequence: CDR1 LNHNV, CDR2 YYDKDF (reference sequence). V was clipped by 9 bases and J by 3 bases; unmatched bases: 11. The CDR3 protein is CATKPQGAGDTGELFF. The CDR3 coding sequence is TGTGCCACTAAACCACAGGGGGCGGGTGACACCGGGGAGCTGTTTTTT.

At least ten counts were recorded for this clonotype. The chain recombines TRBV6-2 or TRBV6-3 with TRBJ1-1; weak D call: TRBD1 (5 bases). Germline CDR1 is MNHEY and CDR2 is SVGEGT. The CDR3 loop spans 15 amino acids. The V and J ends lost 2 bases and 4 bases respectively, with 14 bases between them. The CDR3 nucleotides read TGTGCCAGCAGTTACCCGACGGGGACGCGCACTGAAGCTTTCTTT. Its protein is CASSYPTGTRTEAFF.

The chain combines TRBV20-1 with TRBJ2-1; D not resolved. The germline V gene encodes CDR1 DFQATT and CDR2 SNEGSKA (reference sequence). V lost 6 bases to trimming and J lost 6 bases, with 15 bases between them. The CDR3 has 13 residues. CDR3 loop: CSADDWGSNEQFF. CDR3 DNA sequence: TGCAGTGCCGATGATTGGGGATCCAATGAGCAGTTCTTC.

This clonotype came up many times. V usage is TRBV5-1 and J usage is TRBJ1-2, with TRBD1 matching over 10 bases. This CDR3 region has 14 residues. V lost 4 bases, J lost 8 bases, and 8 bases stayed unmatched. Germline V gene sequence: CDR1 SGHRS, CDR2 YFSETQ. CDR3 DNA: TGCGCCAGCAGCACGGAAGACAGGGGGCGCGGCTACACCTTC. Its protein is CASSTEDRGRGYTF.

This clonotype appeared once. J is TRBJ2-1 and V is TRBV20-1; D call uncertain. The V end was cut by 7 bases, the J end by 3 bases, with 10 bases between. Looked up from germline, CDR1 is DFQATT and CDR2 is SNEGSKA (reference sequence). CDR3 length: 12 residues. In DNA, the CDR3 is TGCAGTGGCACACCTCTCTACAATGAGCAGTTCTTC. This encodes CSGTPLYNEQFF.

This clonotype has just a few counts. The chain recombines TRBV2 with TRBJ2-7; the D call may be TRBD1 or TRBD2 (6 bases each). CDR1 and CDR2 from the germline V gene are SNHLY and FYNNEI. The CDR3 totals 15 residues. Trimming removed 3 bases from V and 4 bases from J, with 16 bases in between. CDR3 sequence reads: CASSEGGRVKYEQYF. CDR3 in DNA: TGTGCCAGCAGTGAGGGGGGCAGGGTGAAGTACGAGCAGTACTTC. Looking up the rest from reference TRBV2 and TRBJ2-7 gives the full variable domain: EPEVTQTPSHQVTQMGQEVILRCVPISNHLYFYWYRQILGQKVEFLVSFYNNEISEKSEIFDDQFSVERPDGSNFTLKIRSTKLEDSAMYFCASSEGGRVKYEQYFGPGTRLTVT.

In this sample, this clonotype turned up a few times. The chain has TRBV12-3 or TRBV12-4 and TRBJ2-7; 9 nucleotides match TRBD1. CDR3 length equals 16 residues. V shed 6 bases and J 5 bases; nucleotides not matched to a gene: 14. The DNA of the CDR3 is TGTGCCAGCAGCCTAAGAGTCCGGGACAGGGTGGACGAGCAGTACTTC. Translated: CASSLRVRDRVDEQYF.

The rearrangement joins TRBV13 to TRBJ2-3; D remains unclear. V was pared by 5 bases and J by 6 bases, with 12 bases between. Germline CDR1 is PRHDT and CDR2 is FYEKMQ (reference sequence). This CDR3 has 13 residues. In DNA, the CDR3 is TGTGCCAGCAGCCCCAAGTCCCGGGATACGCAGTATTTT. Its translation: CASSPKSRDTQYF. Full variable domain (missing parts from reference TRBV13 and TRBJ2-3): AAGVIQSPRHLIKEKRETATLKCYPIPRHDTVYWYQQGPGQDPQFLISFYEKMQSDKGSIPDRFSAQQFSDYHSELNMSSLELGDSALYFCASSPKSRDTQYFGPGTRLTVL.

A few counts support this clonotype. The V call is TRBV7-8, the J call TRBJ1-2; 8 nucleotides align to TRBD1. J lost 7 bases, V lost 1 base, and 5 bases had no gene match. This CDR3 is built from 14 residues. CDR1 SGHVS and CDR2 FQNEAQ come from the germline V gene. Written as DNA, the CDR3 is TGTGCCAGCAGCTTAGAGTGGCAGGGGGCTGGCTACACCTTC. Translated, it gives CASSLEWQGAGYTF.

This clonotype has ten or more counts. The CDR3 region has the DNA TGTGCCAGCAGTATTGTTGGACTGAACTACAATGAGCAGTTCTTC. Translation gives CASSIVGLNYNEQFF. V gene TRBV12-3 or TRBV12-4 combines with J gene TRBJ2-1; possibly TRBD2 for D (5 bases). V lost 5 bases and J lost 3, with 14 bases in between. CDR3 size: 15 residues.